This is a list of T cell receptor beta chains from one sample in a study of technical replicates of blood from a few donors. Here immunoSEQ multiplex PCR was the method, and the copy in TCRdb shows in-frame clones only, minus some. Of approximately 79,000 clones detected, roughly 94% appear once; the ten largest clones hold 0.25%. The sample taken for sequencing was T cells isolated from PBMCs. These receptors were obtained from a human donor in good health. Both conserved end residues are part of each CDR3. The D gene is left open where the match is weak. Clone size, where shown, is once, few, many, or a class for clones that have expanded.

V gene	J gene	clone size	D gene	CDR3 protein	CDR3 DNA
TRBV19	TRBJ2-2	NA	TRBD1	CASSIGQGAGELFF	TGTGCCAGTAGTATAGGCCAGGGGGCCGGGGAGCTGTTTTTT
TRBV4-2	TRBJ2-5	NA	TRBD2	CASSHATSGAGETQYF	TGTGCCAGCAGCCACGCCACTAGCGGGGCGGGAGAGACCCAGTACTTC
TRBV6-5	TRBJ2-7	NA	TRBD1	CASSRGQSGEQYF	TGTGCCAGCAGCCGGGGACAGTCGGGCGAGCAGTACTTC
TRBV6-1	TRBJ1-5	NA	NA	CASYKGQINQPQHF	TGTGCCAGCTATAAGGGACAAATCAATCAGCCCCAGCATTTT
TRBV9	TRBJ2-1	NA	NA	CASSEDGGTNNEQFF	TGTGCCAGCAGCGAGGACGGAGGAACAAACAATGAGCAGTTCTTC
TRBV27	TRBJ2-7	NA	TRBD2	CASSFSGGREQYF	TGTGCCAGCAGTTTTTCGGGGGGGCGCGAGCAGTACTTC
TRBV7-9	TRBJ2-6	NA	TRBD1	CASSSIRDRVYSGANVLTF	TGTGCCAGCAGTTCTATCCGGGACAGGGTATACTCTGGGGCCAACGTCCTGACTTTC
TRBV7-3	TRBJ2-2	NA	TRBD2	CASSPTSGITGELFF	TGTGCCAGCAGCCCGACTAGCGGCATCACCGGGGAGCTGTTTTTT
TRBV7-9	TRBJ1-1	NA	TRBD1	CASSERQGEAFF	TGTGCCAGCAGCGAGCGACAGGGTGAAGCTTTCTTT
TRBV13	TRBJ1-2	once	NA	CASSRTPGGYGYTF	TGTGCCAGCAGCCGGACCCCAGGAGGCTATGGCTACACCTTC
TRBV7-6	TRBJ2-1	NA	NA	CASSSLQGRFNEQFF	TGTGCCAGCAGCTCACTACAGGGAAGGTTTAATGAGCAGTTCTTC
TRBV19	TRBJ2-7	NA	NA	CASSRTASSSYEQYF	TGTGCCAGTAGTAGGACAGCTAGTAGCTCCTACGAGCAGTACTTC
TRBV4-1	TRBJ1-4	NA	TRBD1	CASSVWRGTANEKLFF	TGCGCCAGCAGCGTATGGCGAGGGACAGCTAATGAAAAACTGTTTTTT
TRBV5-1	TRBJ2-5	NA	TRBD2	CASSDGVLTSGGETQYF	TGCGCCAGCAGCGACGGGGTCCTGACTAGCGGGGGAGAGACCCAGTACTTC
TRBV10-3	TRBJ2-7	NA	TRBD2	CAGSGDLAGRYEQYF	TGTGCCGGTTCGGGGGACCTAGCGGGACGGTACGAGCAGTACTTC
TRBV4-1	TRBJ1-1	NA	TRBD1	CASADLLTGSSEAFF	TGCGCCAGCGCCGACCTTCTGACAGGGTCTTCTGAAGCTTTCTTT
TRBV27	TRBJ1-1	NA	TRBD1	CASSTGGEGVTEAFF	TGTGCCAGCAGTACAGGGGGCGAGGGGGTCACTGAAGCTTTCTTT
TRBV4-1	TRBJ1-2	NA	NA	CASSHITTDILSAYGYTF	TGCGCCAGCAGCCATATAACGACAGATATTCTTTCGGCCTATGGCTACACCTTC
TRBV19	TRBJ2-7	NA	TRBD1	CASSIGTGASYEQYF	TGTGCCAGTAGTATAGGAACAGGGGCCTCCTACGAGCAGTACTTC
TRBV16	TRBJ1-5	NA	NA	CASSQGVTGKREQPQHF	TGTGCCAGCAGCCAAGGCGTCACAGGGAAAAGGGAGCAGCCCCAGCATTTT
TRBV5-8	TRBJ1-2	NA	TRBD1	CASSLGQGGYYGYTF	TGTGCCAGCAGCTTGGGACAGGGTGGATATTATGGCTACACCTTC
TRBV6-5	TRBJ2-7	NA	TRBD1	CASSSYRGIYEQYF	TGTGCCAGCAGTTCTTACAGGGGCATCTACGAGCAGTACTTC
TRBV5-6	TRBJ1-2	NA	TRBD1	CASSGQGLYDGYTF	TGTGCCAGCAGTGGACAGGGTCTTTACGATGGCTACACCTTC
TRBV7-9	TRBJ2-3	once	NA	CASTGTTSTDTQYF	TGTGCCAGTACCGGGACAACTAGCACAGATACGCAGTATTTT
TRBV6-5	TRBJ1-4	NA	NA	CASSPTGYLDEKLFF	TGTGCCAGCAGTCCGACAGGCTACCTCGATGAAAAACTGTTTTTT
TRBV25-1	TRBJ2-7	NA	NA	CASSESNHRQYF	TGTGCCAGCAGTGAATCTAACCACCGGCAGTACTTC
TRBV6-5	TRBJ2-7	NA	TRBD2	CASSYSGGGYEQYF	TGTGCCAGCAGTTACAGCGGCGGGGGTTACGAGCAGTACTTC